Below are 5 T cell receptor beta chains sequenced from a single sample in a study of cytomegalovirus exposure and HLA in healthy donors. The study ran its PCR with 60 Vbeta and 13 Jbeta primers. Clones were sequenced by immunoSEQ multiplex PCR, and TCRdb holds only the in-frame ones, with some missing. The sample yields 150,000 to 200,000 clones, roughly four fifths seen once. Sequences were obtained from PBMCs. These receptors originate from a man aged 18 to 35 in good health and CMV-seronegative.

The V call is TRBV13, the J call TRBJ1-1; 7 bases fit TRBD1. V was pared by 5 bases and J by 0 bases, with 3 bases of the junction left unmatched. This CDR3 is built from 14 residues. Germline V CDR1 and CDR2: PRHDT, FYEKMQ (reference sequence). This chain's CDR3 is CASSVRGLNTEAFF. The CDR3 DNA follows: TGTGCCAGCAGCGTAAGGGGGCTGAACACTGAAGCTTTCTTT.

The chain has TRBV18 and TRBJ1-1; no clear D. The germline CDR1 and CDR2 sequences are KGHSH and LQKENI. This CDR3 spans 14 amino acids. V lost 0 bases and J 3 bases, leaving 8 bases between the germline ends. CDR3: CASSPPSAYTEAFF. The CDR3, as DNA: TGTGCCAGCTCACCACCAAGCGCTTACACTGAAGCTTTCTTT.

This chain links TRBV29-1 with TRBJ2-7, with TRBD2 as a possible D gene (6 bases). The CDR3 spans 14 residues. The V and J ends lost 4 bases and 6 bases respectively, with 19 bases between them. CDR1 SQVTM and CDR2 ANQGSEA come from the germline V gene. The CDR3 protein is CSVVLGGGIGEQYF. The CDR3 DNA is TGCAGCGTTGTCTTAGGCGGAGGGATCGGCGAGCAGTACTTC.

The chain is built from TRBV7-8 and TRBJ1-5; D not certain. V was trimmed by 1 base and J by 0 bases, leaving 4 bases between them. The germline CDR1 and CDR2 sequences are SGHVS and FQNEAQ. The CDR3 is made up of 14 amino acids. In nucleotides, the CDR3 is TGTGCCAGCAGCTTAGTCGGTAGCAATCAGCCCCAGCATTTT. Translating gives CASSLVGSNQPQHF.

The chain couples TRBV7-6 to TRBJ2-5, with a weak D call TRBD1 (6 bases). Trimming stripped 5 bases from V and 4 bases from J, with 17 bases between. There are 15 residues in the CDR3. From germline, CDR1 is SGHVS and CDR2 FNYEAQ. The CDR3 here is CASSLLQGPAETQYF. DNA of the CDR3: TGTGCCAGCAGCCTTTTACAGGGCCCCGCAGAGACCCAGTACTTC.